The rows below give T cell receptor beta chains drawn from one sample of a study of cytomegalovirus exposure and HLA in healthy donors. Assay: immunoSEQ multiplex PCR; the TCRdb copy retains only in-frame clones and omits some. The data show about 89,000 clones, 85% seen once. Sequencing was carried out using PBMCs. Receptors were obtained from a man aged 40-50 years in good health and CMV-seropositive. Each CDR3 is given with its conserved first and last residue. The D gene is left open where the match is weak. Rows give clone size only sometimes, using once, few, many, or a class for an expanded clone.

abundance | d_gene | j_gene | len | v_gene | CDR3aa | CDR3nt
- | - | TRBJ2-7 | 15 | TRBV7-2 | CASSAGPILSYEQYF | TGTGCCAGCAGCGCTGGGCCGATCCTCTCCTACGAGCAGTACTTC
- | - | TRBJ2-7 | 16 | TRBV6-5 | CASSYSPAGEGRDQYF | TGTGCCAGCAGTTACTCGCCGGCAGGGGAAGGCAGGGATCAGTACTTC
- | TRBD1 | TRBJ1-1 | 12 | TRBV7-2 | CASSLTGTEAFF | TGTGCCAGCAGCTTGACAGGGACTGAAGCTTTCTTT
- | TRBD2 | TRBJ2-1 | 19 | TRBV7-2 | CASSFPPGLLQRIYNEQFF | TGTGCCAGCAGCTTCCCCCCGGGACTATTACAAAGGATCTACAATGAGCAGTTCTTC
- | TRBD1 | TRBJ1-3 | 17 | TRBV4-1 | CASSQVSGTGQGNTIYF | TGCGCCAGCAGCCAAGTTAGCGGGACAGGGCAAGGAAACACCATATATTTT
- | - | TRBJ2-1 | 16 | TRBV19 | CASRKRAGSSYNEQFF | TGTGCCAGCCGAAAGAGGGCAGGCTCATCCTACAATGAGCAGTTCTTC
- | TRBD2 | TRBJ2-7 | 14 | TRBV6-1 | CASRVAGGPYEQYF | TGTGCCAGCAGGGTAGCGGGAGGGCCTTACGAGCAGTACTTC
- | - | TRBJ1-2 | 12 | TRBV29-1 | CSADRGSDGYTF | TGCAGCGCCGACCGGGGTTCCGATGGCTACACCTTC
- | - | TRBJ2-3 | 16 | TRBV4-1 | CASSQDLIGAPDTQYF | TGCGCCAGCAGCCAAGATTTGATAGGGGCCCCAGATACGCAGTATTTT
- | - | TRBJ2-5 | 12 | TRBV5-1 | CASSFGEETQYF | TGCGCCAGCAGCTTCGGGGAAGAGACCCAGTACTTC
few | TRBD1 | TRBJ1-2 | 14 | TRBV5-5 | CASSMTGTGNGYTF | TGTGCCAGCAGCATGACCGGGACAGGCAATGGCTACACCTTC
few | TRBD1 | TRBJ1-1 | 11 | TRBV2 | CASIRDREAFF | TGTGCCAGCATTCGGGACAGGGAGGCTTTCTTT
- | TRBD1 | TRBJ2-1 | 15 | TRBV18 | CASSPSGQGYNEQFF | TGTGCCAGCTCACCCTCCGGACAGGGGTACAATGAGCAGTTCTTC
- | TRBD2 | TRBJ2-3 | 14 | TRBV7-2 | CASSPGLAVDTQYF | TGTGCCAGCAGCCCGGGACTAGCTGTGGATACGCAGTATTTT
- | - | TRBJ1-1 | 15 | TRBV4-1 | CASSQVLGGTSEAFF | TGCGCCAGCAGCCAAGTTCTGGGAGGGACATCTGAAGCTTTCTTT
- | TRBD1 | TRBJ2-7 | 16 | TRBV11-3 | CASSPGDRALSYEQYF | TGTGCCAGCAGCCCCGGCGACAGGGCACTCTCCTACGAGCAGTACTTC
- | - | TRBJ2-4 | 14 | TRBV7-9 | CASSLTGAKNIQYF | TGTGCCAGCAGTTTAACGGGGGCCAAAAACATTCAGTACTTC
- | TRBD2 | TRBJ2-1 | 16 | TRBV7-3 | CASSFERGGNYNEQFF | TGTGCCAGCAGCTTCGAGCGGGGGGGTAATTACAATGAGCAGTTCTTC
- | TRBD1 | TRBJ1-4 | 15 | TRBV6-1 | CASSEPGQGNEKLFF | TGTGCCAGCAGTGAGCCGGGACAGGGGAATGAAAAACTGTTTTTT
- | - | TRBJ1-4 | 15 | TRBV19 | CASSPSRQPPYQLFF | TGTGCCAGTAGTCCGTCGAGACAGCCTCCGTATCAACTGTTTTTT
- | TRBD1 | TRBJ2-7 | 16 | TRBV18 | CASSPLSGTGGVEQYF | TGTGCCAGCTCACCACTCTCCGGGACAGGGGGCGTCGAGCAGTACTTC
- | TRBD2 | TRBJ2-1 | 15 | TRBV4-1 | CASSLTSGRAGEQFF | TGCGCCAGCAGCCTGACTAGCGGGAGGGCCGGGGAGCAGTTCTTC
- | - | TRBJ2-7 | 17 | TRBV7-9 | CASSQGPSLASSYEQYF | TGTGCCAGCAGCCAGGGCCCTTCGTTAGCCTCCTCCTACGAGCAGTACTTC
- | TRBD1 | TRBJ2-7 | 15 | TRBV11-3 | CASSPGTGNSYEQYF | TGTGCCAGCAGCCCCGGGACAGGGAACTCCTACGAGCAGTACTTC
- | - | TRBJ2-5 | 16 | TRBV11-3 | CASSLDGPSRPETQYF | TGTGCCAGCAGCTTAGATGGGCCCTCACGCCCAGAGACCCAGTACTTC
- | - | TRBJ2-5 | 15 | TRBV7-6 | CASSRGGLAQETQYF | TGTGCCAGCAGCAGGGGCGGGCTAGCGCAAGAGACCCAGTACTTC
- | TRBD2 | TRBJ2-3 | 16 | TRBV5-8 | CASSLLPSGFTDTQYF | TGTGCCAGCAGCTTGCTCCCTAGCGGGTTTACAGATACGCAGTATTTT
once | TRBD2 | TRBJ2-5 | 16 | TRBV5-1 | CASSAGLAGVGETQYF | TGCGCCAGCAGCGCGGGACTAGCGGGGGTAGGCGAGACCCAGTACTTC
- | - | TRBJ2-5 | 14 | TRBV9 | CASSVDVTKETQYF | TGTGCCAGCAGCGTAGACGTGACAAAAGAGACCCAGTACTTC
- | - | TRBJ2-5 | 14 | TRBV12-5 | CASGPDRLQETQYF | TGTGCTAGTGGTCCCGACAGACTTCAAGAGACCCAGTACTTC
- | - | TRBJ1-1 | 14 | TRBV19 | CASQTGTKSTEAFF | TGTGCCAGCCAGACAGGAACCAAAAGCACTGAAGCTTTCTTT
- | TRBD1 | TRBJ1-5 | 18 | TRBV4-1 | CASSQDLLQGAGGQPQHF | TGCGCCAGCAGCCAAGATCTCCTACAGGGGGCAGGAGGTCAGCCCCAGCATTTT
- | TRBD1 | TRBJ2-1 | 15 | TRBV6-1 | CASRGDRVPYNEQFF | TGTGCCAGCAGGGGGGACAGGGTCCCCTACAATGAGCAGTTCTTC
- | TRBD2 | TRBJ2-7 | 13 | TRBV29-1 | CSVGTSGAYEQYF | TGCAGCGTGGGGACTAGCGGGGCCTACGAGCAGTACTTC
- | - | TRBJ2-3 | 13 | TRBV5-1 | CASSLNRADTQYF | TGCGCCAGCAGCTTGAACAGGGCAGATACGCAGTATTTT
- | - | TRBJ1-1 | 14 | TRBV2 | CASSDRDRNTEAFF | TGTGCCAGCAGTGACAGGGATCGGAACACTGAAGCTTTCTTT
- | - | TRBJ2-7 | 12 | TRBV25-1 | CASSDRNYEQYF | TGTGCCAGCAGTGACAGAAACTACGAGCAGTACTTC
- | - | TRBJ1-6 | 14 | TRBV28 | CASSPSSYNSPLHF | TGTGCCAGCAGTCCTAGCTCCTATAATTCACCCCTCCACTTT
- | - | TRBJ1-3 | 15 | TRBV9 | CASSVGQASGNTIYF | TGTGCCAGCAGCGTAGGACAGGCCTCTGGAAACACCATATATTTT
- | TRBD1 | TRBJ1-2 | 15 | TRBV5-1 | CASSSRDRGVYGYTF | TGCGCCAGCAGCTCCCGGGACAGGGGGGTCTATGGCTACACCTTC
- | - | TRBJ2-1 | 12 | TRBV11-2 | CASSLSLNEQFF | TGTGCCAGCAGCTTATCCCTCAATGAGCAGTTCTTC
few | TRBD2 | TRBJ2-3 | 15 | TRBV6-5 | CATNSYERDTDTQYF | TGTGCCACAAACAGTTACGAGCGGGACACAGATACGCAGTATTTT
- | TRBD2 | TRBJ2-1 | 16 | TRBV10-1 | CASSKTSGGSYNEQFF | TGCGCCAGCAGCAAGACTAGCGGGGGGTCCTACAATGAGCAGTTCTTC
- | TRBD1 | TRBJ1-5 | 16 | TRBV27 | CASSPRTGVGNQPQHF | TGTGCCAGCAGTCCCCGGACAGGGGTGGGGAATCAGCCCCAGCATTTT
- | TRBD1 | TRBJ2-7 | 15 | TRBV19 | CASSISGPGGHEQYF | TGTGCCAGTAGTATATCCGGGCCAGGGGGTCACGAGCAGTACTTC
- | TRBD1 | TRBJ2-2 | 17 | TRBV6-4 | CASSVRGTGADTGELFF | TGTGCCAGCAGCGTCCGGGGGACAGGGGCCGACACCGGGGAGCTGTTTTTT
few | TRBD2 | TRBJ2-5 | 11 | TRBV20-1 | CSAQTSGRYHF | TGCAGTGCCCAGACTAGCGGGAGGTATCACTTC
- | TRBD1 | TRBJ1-6 | 17 | TRBV7-8 | CASSYSGQDSYNSPLHF | TGTGCCAGCAGTTACTCGGGACAGGACTCCTATAATTCACCCCTCCACTTT
- | - | TRBJ2-3 | 16 | TRBV11-2 | CASSSQPGSSTDTQYF | TGTGCCAGCAGCTCCCAACCAGGGTCTAGCACAGATACGCAGTATTTT
once | TRBD1 | TRBJ1-1 | 14 | TRBV5-4 | CASSLVQGASEAFF | TGTGCCAGCAGCTTGGTGCAGGGGGCCAGTGAAGCTTTCTTT
- | - | TRBJ2-7 | 13 | TRBV30 | CAWSSGRSDEQYF | TGTGCCTGGAGTAGCGGGCGTAGCGACGAGCAGTACTTC
- | - | TRBJ1-6 | 12 | TRBV7-2 | CASSPAGGYLHF | TGTGCCAGCAGCCCCGCTGGGGGCTACCTCCACTTT
- | - | TRBJ2-1 | 15 | TRBV30 | CAWSAGTRPGDEQFF | TGTGCCTGGAGCGCTGGGACACGCCCGGGCGATGAGCAGTTCTTC
- | - | TRBJ2-6 | 19 | TRBV5-6 | CASSLVAGATGSGANVLTF | TGTGCCAGCAGCTTGGTAGCCGGTGCAACCGGCTCTGGGGCCAACGTCCTGACTTTC
- | TRBD2 | TRBJ2-3 | 17 | TRBV4-1 | CASSQARLAGLTDTQYF | TGCGCCAGCAGCCAGGCCAGACTAGCGGGGCTCACAGATACGCAGTATTTT
- | TRBD1 | TRBJ1-5 | 16 | TRBV19 | CASSIDQGAGNQPQHF | TGTGCCAGTAGTATCGACCAGGGGGCGGGCAATCAGCCCCAGCATTTT